This T cell receptor (beta chain) was retrieved from a study of T cell changes during pregnancy in multiple sclerosis. Sequenced by immunoSEQ multiplex PCR; TCRdb stores in-frame clones only, minus some. The table includes 20,000 or so clones, around 90% detected once. V lost 3 bases and J lost 7; bases outside the gene matches: 3. This CDR3 spans 16 amino acids. CDR1 MRHNA and CDR2 SNTAGT come from the germline V gene. The chain has TRBV6-4 and TRBJ2-1; 16 bases align to TRBD2. The TCR sequence derives from a female donor in good health, enrolled as a control in a pregnancy study. The sequenced sample was CD8+ T cells from peripheral blood mononuclear cells, obtained in the second trimester of pregnancy. The CDR3 is CASSETGLAGGNEQFF. The CDR3 nucleotides read TGTGCCAGCAGTGAGACGGGACTAGCGGGAGGGAATGAGCAGTTCTTC.